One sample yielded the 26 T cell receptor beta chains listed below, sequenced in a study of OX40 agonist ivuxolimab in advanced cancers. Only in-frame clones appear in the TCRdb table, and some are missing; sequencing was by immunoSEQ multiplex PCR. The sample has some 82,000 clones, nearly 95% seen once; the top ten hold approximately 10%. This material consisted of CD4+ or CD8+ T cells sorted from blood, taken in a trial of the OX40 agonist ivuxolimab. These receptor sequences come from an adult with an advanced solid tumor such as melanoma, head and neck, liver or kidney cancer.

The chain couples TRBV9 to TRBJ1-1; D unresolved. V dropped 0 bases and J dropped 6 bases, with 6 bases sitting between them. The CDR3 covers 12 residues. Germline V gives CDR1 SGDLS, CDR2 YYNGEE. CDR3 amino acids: CASSVGQAEAFF. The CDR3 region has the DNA TGTGCCAGCAGCGTAGGCCAGGCTGAAGCTTTCTTT.

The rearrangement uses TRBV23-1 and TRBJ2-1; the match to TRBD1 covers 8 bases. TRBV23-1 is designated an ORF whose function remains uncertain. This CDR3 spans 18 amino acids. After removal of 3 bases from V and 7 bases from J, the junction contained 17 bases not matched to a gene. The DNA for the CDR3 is TGCGCCAGCAGTCACACGTCGGGACAGGCGAAAAAAAGGAATGAGCAGTTCTTC. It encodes CASSHTSGQAKKRNEQFF.

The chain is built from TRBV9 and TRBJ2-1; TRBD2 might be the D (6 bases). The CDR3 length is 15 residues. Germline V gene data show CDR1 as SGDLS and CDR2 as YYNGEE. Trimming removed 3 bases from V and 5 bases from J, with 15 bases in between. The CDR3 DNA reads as TGTGCCAGCAGCGCCACCTCGGGAGTGCACAATGAGCAGTTCTTC. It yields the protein CASSATSGVHNEQFF.

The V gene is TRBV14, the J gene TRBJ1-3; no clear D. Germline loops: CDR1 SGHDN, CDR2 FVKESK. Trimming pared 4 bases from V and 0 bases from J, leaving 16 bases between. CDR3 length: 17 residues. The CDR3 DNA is TGTGCCAGCAGCCCCGCCTCGTGGGGAGACTCTGGAAACACCATATATTTT. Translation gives CASSPASWGDSGNTIYF.

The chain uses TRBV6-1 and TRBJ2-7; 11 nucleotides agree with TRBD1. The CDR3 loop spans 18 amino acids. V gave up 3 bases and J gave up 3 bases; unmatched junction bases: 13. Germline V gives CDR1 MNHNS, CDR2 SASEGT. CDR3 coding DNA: TGTGCCAGCAGTGAGAGGGGACAGGGGGTCATCGGGTTCTACGAGCAGTACTTC. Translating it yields CASSERGQGVIGFYEQYF.

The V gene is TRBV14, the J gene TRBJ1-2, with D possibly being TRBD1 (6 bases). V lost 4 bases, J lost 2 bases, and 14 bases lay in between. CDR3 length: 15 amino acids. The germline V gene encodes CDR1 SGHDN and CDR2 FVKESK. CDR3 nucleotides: TGTGCCAGCAGCCCCGCTGGGACACACAACTATGGCTACACCTTC. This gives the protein CASSPAGTHNYGYTF.

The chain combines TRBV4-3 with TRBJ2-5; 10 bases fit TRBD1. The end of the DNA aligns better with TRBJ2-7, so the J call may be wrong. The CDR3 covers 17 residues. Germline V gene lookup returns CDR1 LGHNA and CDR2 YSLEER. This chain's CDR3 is CASSQDSRGTGAYEQYF. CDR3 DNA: TGCGCCAGCAGCCAAGATAGTAGGGGGACAGGGGCCTACGAGCAGTACTTC.

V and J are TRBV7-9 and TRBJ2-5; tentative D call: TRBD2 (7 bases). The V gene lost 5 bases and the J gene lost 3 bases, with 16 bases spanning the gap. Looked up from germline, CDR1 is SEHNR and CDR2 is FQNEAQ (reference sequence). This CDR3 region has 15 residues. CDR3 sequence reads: CASSRSWEGEETQYF. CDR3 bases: TGTGCCAGCAGCCGGAGTTGGGAGGGGGAAGAGACCCAGTACTTC. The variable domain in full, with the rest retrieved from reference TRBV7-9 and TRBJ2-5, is DTGVSQNPRHKITKRGQNVTFRCDPISEHNRLYWYRQTLGQGPEFLTYFQNEAQLEKSRLLSDRFSAERPKGSFSTLEIQRTEQGDSAMYLCASSRSWEGEETQYFGPGTRLLVL.

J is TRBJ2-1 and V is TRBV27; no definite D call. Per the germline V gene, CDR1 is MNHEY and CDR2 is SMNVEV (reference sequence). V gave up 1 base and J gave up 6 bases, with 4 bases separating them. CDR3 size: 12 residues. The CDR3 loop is CASSLYRNEQFF. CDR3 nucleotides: TGTGCCAGCAGTTTATATCGCAATGAGCAGTTCTTC.

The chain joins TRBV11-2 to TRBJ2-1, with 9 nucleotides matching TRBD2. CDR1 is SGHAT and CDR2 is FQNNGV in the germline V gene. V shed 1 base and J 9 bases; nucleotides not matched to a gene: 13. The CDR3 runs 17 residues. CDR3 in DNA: TGTGCCAGCAGCTTAGCGGTCGGGAGCGGGAGGTTCGTTGAGCAGTTCTTC. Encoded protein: CASSLAVGSGRFVEQFF.

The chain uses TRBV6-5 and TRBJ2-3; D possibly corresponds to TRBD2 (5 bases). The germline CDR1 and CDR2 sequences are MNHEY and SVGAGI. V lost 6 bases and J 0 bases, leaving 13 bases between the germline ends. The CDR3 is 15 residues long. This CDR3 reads CASSLLEGSTDTQYF. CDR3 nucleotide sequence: TGTGCCAGCAGCCTTCTTGAGGGCAGCACAGATACGCAGTATTTT.

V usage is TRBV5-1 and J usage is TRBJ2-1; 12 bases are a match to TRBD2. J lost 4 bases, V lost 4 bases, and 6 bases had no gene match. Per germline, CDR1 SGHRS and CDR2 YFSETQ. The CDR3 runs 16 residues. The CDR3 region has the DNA TGCGCCAGCAGCCGGTCTGGACTAGCGGGGTACAATGAGCAGTTCTTC. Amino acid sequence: CASSRSGLAGYNEQFF.

The CDR3 DNA is TGTGCCAGCAGTGAATGGACAGGAAACACTGAAGCTTTCTTT. This translates into CASSEWTGNTEAFF. The chain is built from TRBV2 and TRBJ1-1, with TRBD1 matching over 7 bases. Germline V lookup: CDR1 SNHLY, CDR2 FYNNEI. V shed 2 bases, J shed 2 bases, and the junction held 2 bases outside the gene matches. This CDR3 spans 14 amino acids.

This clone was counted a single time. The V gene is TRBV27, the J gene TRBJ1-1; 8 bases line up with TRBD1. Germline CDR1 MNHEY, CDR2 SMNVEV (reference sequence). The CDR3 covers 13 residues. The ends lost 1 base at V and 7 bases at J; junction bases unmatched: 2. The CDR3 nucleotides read TGTGCCAGCAGTTTATTGACAGGGGATGAAGCTTTCTTT. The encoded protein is CASSLLTGDEAFF.

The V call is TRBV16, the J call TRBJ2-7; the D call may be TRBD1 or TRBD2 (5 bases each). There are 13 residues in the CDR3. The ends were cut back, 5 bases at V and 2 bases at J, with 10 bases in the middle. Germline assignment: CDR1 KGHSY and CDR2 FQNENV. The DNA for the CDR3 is TGTGCCAGCAGCGGGACGGTAGCCTACGAGCAGTACTTC. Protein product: CASSGTVAYEQYF.

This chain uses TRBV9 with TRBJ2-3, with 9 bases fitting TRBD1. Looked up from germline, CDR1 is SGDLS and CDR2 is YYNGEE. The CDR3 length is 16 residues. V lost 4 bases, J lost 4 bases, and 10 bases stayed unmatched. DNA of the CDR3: TGTGCCAGCAGCACCCGGGACAGGGAAGGAGCAGATACGCAGTATTTT. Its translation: CASSTRDREGADTQYF.

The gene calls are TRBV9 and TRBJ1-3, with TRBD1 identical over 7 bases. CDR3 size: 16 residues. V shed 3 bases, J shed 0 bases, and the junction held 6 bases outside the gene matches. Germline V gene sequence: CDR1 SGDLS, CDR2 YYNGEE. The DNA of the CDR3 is TGTGCCAGCAGCGCACCGGGACAGAGCTCTGGAAACACCATATATTTT. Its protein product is CASSAPGQSSGNTIYF.

Here the CDR3 reads CASRTSGRGYEQYF. The CDR3, as DNA: TGTGCCAGCAGAACTAGCGGGAGAGGGTACGAGCAGTACTTC. V is TRBV27 and J is TRBJ2-7, with 11 nucleotides matching TRBD2. The CDR3 runs to 14 residues. J lost 4 bases, V lost 6 bases, and 5 bases had no gene match. Germline V gene lookup returns CDR1 MNHEY and CDR2 SMNVEV (reference sequence).

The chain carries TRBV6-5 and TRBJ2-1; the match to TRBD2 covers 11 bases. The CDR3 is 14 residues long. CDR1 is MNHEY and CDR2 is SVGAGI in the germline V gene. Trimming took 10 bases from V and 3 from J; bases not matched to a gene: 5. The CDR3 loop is CATATSGNYNEQFF. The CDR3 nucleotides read TGTGCCACCGCGACTAGCGGGAACTACAATGAGCAGTTCTTC.

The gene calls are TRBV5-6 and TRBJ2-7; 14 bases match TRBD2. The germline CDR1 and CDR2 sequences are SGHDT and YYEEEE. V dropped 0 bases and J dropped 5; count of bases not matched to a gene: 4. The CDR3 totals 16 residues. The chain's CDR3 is CASSLVGLAGVDEQYF. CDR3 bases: TGTGCCAGCAGCTTGGTGGGACTAGCGGGAGTTGACGAGCAGTACTTC.

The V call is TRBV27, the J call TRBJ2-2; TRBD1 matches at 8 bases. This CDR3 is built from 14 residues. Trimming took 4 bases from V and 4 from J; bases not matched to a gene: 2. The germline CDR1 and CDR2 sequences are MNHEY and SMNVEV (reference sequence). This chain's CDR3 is CASSWTGSTGELFF. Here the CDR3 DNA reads TGTGCCAGCAGTTGGACAGGGAGCACCGGGGAGCTGTTTTTT.

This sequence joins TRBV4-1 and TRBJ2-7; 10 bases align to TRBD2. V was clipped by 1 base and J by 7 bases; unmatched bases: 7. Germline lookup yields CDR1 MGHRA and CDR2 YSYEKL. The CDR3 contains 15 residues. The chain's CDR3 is CASSQGGSGGSEQYF. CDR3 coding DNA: TGCGCCAGCAGCCAAGGGGGTAGCGGGGGGTCGGAGCAGTACTTC.

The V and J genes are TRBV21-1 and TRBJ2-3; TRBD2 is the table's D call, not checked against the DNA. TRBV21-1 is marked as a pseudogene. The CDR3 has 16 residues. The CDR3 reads CASSKDSRESPDTQYF. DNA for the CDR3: TGTGCCAGCAGCAAAGACTCGCGGGAGAGCCCAGATACGCAGTATTTT.

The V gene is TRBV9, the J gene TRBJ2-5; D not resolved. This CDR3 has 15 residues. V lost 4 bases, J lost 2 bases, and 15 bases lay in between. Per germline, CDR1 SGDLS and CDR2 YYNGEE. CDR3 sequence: CASSPRRDEQETQYF. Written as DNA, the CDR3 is TGTGCCAGCAGCCCCCGTAGAGACGAACAAGAGACCCAGTACTTC.

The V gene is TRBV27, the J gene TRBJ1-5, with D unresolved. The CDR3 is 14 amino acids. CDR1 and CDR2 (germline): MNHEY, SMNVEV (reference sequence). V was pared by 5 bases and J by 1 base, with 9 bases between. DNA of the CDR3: TGTGCCAGCAGTGAGTTGGGCAGCAATCAGCCCCAGCATTTT. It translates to CASSELGSNQPQHF.

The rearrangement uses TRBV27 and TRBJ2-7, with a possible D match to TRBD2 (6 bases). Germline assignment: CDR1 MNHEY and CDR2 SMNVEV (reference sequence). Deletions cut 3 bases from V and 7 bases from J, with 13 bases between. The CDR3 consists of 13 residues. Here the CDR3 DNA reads TGTGCCAGCAGTTTCGGCCCGACTAGAGAGCAGTACTTC. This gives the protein CASSFGPTREQYF.